This T cell receptor (beta chain) originates from a study of immune cell composition in non-small cell lung cancer. Trimming cost V 4 bases and J 5 bases, with 11 bases left between them. Germline V CDR1 and CDR2: GTSNPN, SVGIG (reference sequence). This CDR3 has 12 amino acids. The repertoire was sequenced with immunoSEQ multiplex PCR; TCRdb's copy has only in-frame clones and lacks some. The sample has 11,000 or so clones; 50% to 75% are singletons. This clonotype originated in a human donor with non-small cell lung cancer. Input material: lung tumor tissue. The chain is built from TRBV30 and TRBJ1-1; D gene unclear. In nucleotides, the CDR3 is TGTGCCTGGAAACGAGCTAAGACTGAAGCTTTCTTT. Encoded protein: CAWKRAKTEAFF. Complete variable domain (other parts from reference TRBV30 and TRBJ1-1): SQTIHQWPATLVQPVGSPLSLECTVEGTSNPNLYWYRQAAGRGLQLLFYSVGIGQISSEVPQNLSASRPQDRQFILSSKKLLLSDSGFYLCAWKRAKTEAFFGQGTRLTVV.